This T cell receptor beta chain emerged from a study of blood T cell repertoires in COVID-19. The overall study: The United States, Italy and Spain were the sources of the acute and convalescent COVID-19 samples. PBMCs, B-cell-depleted T cells, or T cells were the source of the cDNA or gDNA that made up the material.

Germline V lookup: CDR1 LNHDA, CDR2 SQIVND (reference sequence). Trimming cost V 3 bases and J 4 bases; bases outside gene matches: 13. The CDR3 totals 17 residues. Original handling: Amplifying reference gene primers gave estimates of nucleated cell counts. The assay was immunoSEQ multiplex PCR, and TCRdb's table has in-frame clones only and misses some. V, J and clone size are those of that table, while D and trimming were read from the DNA. The sample includes about 140,000 clones, 70% to 85% of them seen just once. Sequencing was carried out using peripheral blood. This sequence originates from a man between 60 and 75 years old with active or convalescent COVID-19. The chain carries TRBV19 and TRBJ1-2; 8 positions agree with TRBD1. CDR3 sequence (DNA): TGTGCCAGTAGTATCTGGGACAGGCCGGACGTGGGCTATGGCTACACCTTC. Encoded protein: CASSIWDRPDVGYGYTF.